This TCR beta chain was identified in a study of T-cell reconstitution after alpha-beta-depleted transplantation in children. Ten or more counts support this clonotype. The authors prepared the TCRbeta library with unique molecular identifiers. Each CDR3 protein is one row after TCRdb ran MiXCR on the PCR reads. The sample carries fewer than 350,000 distinct CDR3 sequences, around a tenth recorded once. Sample: peripheral blood, taken 180 days after TCRalphabeta/CD19-depleted stem cell transplant. The clonotype comes from a male patient aged 2-10 years who had a stem cell transplant for chronic granulomatous disease, so the T cells may come from the graft donor.

The CDR3, as DNA: TGTGCCAGCAGTTTGGAGGGGCCCCATTCACCCCTCCACTTT. The encoded protein is CASSLEGPHSPLHF. V usage is TRBV12-3 or TRBV12-4 and J usage is TRBJ1-6; weak D call: TRBD1 (5 bases). The V end lost 3 bases, the J end lost 8 bases, and 11 bases lay between the germline ends. The CDR3 extends over 14 amino acids.